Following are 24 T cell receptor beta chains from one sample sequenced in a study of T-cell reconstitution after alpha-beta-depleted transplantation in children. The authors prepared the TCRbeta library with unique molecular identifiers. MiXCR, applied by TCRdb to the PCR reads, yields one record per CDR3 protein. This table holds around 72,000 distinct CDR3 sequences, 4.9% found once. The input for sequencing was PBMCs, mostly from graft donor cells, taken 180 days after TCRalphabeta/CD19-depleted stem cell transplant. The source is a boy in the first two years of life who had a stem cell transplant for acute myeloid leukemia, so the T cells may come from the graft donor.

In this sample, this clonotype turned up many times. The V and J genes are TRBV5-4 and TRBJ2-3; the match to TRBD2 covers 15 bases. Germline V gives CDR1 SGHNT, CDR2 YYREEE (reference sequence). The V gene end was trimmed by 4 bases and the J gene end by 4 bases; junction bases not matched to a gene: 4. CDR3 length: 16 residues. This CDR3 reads CASSDRTSGGADTQYF. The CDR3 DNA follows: TGTGCCAGCAGCGATAGGACTAGCGGGGGGGCAGATACGCAGTATTTT.

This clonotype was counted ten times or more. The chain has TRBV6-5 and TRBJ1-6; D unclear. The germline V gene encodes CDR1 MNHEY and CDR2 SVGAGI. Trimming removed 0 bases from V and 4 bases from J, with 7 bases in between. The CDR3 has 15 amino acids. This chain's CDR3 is CASSYSTGYNSPLHF. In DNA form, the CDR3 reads TGTGCCAGCAGTTACTCGACGGGTTATAATTCACCCCTCCACTTT.

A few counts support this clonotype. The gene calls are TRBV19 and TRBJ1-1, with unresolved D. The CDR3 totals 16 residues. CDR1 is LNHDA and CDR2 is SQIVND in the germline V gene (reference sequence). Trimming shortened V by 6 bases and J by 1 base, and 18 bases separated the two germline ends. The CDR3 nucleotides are TGTGCCAGTAGCATTGGCACTAGGGTCGCGAACACTGAAGCTTTCTTT. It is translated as CASSIGTRVANTEAFF.

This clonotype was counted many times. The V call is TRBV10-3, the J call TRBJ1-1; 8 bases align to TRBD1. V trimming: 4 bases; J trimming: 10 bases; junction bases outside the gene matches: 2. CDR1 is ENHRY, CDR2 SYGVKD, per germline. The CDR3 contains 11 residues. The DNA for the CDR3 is TGTGCCATCAGTGGGACAGGGACAGCTTTCTTT. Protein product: CAISGTGTAFF.

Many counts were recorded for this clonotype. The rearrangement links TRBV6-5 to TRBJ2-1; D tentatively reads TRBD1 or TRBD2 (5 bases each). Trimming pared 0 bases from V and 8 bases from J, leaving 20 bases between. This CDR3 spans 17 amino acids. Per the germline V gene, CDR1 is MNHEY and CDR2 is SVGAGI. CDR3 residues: CASSYSLVGPRGYEQFF. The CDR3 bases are TGTGCCAGCAGTTACTCCCTGGTGGGACCTCGCGGCTATGAGCAGTTCTTC.

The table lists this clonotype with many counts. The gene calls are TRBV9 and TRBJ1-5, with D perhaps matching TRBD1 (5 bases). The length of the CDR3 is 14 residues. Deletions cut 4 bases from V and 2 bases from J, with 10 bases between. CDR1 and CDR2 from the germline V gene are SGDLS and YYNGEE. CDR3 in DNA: TGTGCCAGCAGCCGGGGGTTCGGCAATCAGCCCCAGCATTTT. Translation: CASSRGFGNQPQHF. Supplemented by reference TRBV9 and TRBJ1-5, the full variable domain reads DSGVTQTPKHLITATGQRVTLRCSPRSGDLSVYWYQQSLDQGLQFLIQYYNGEERAKGNILERFSAQQFPDLHSELNLSSLELGDSALYFCASSRGFGNQPQHFGDGTRLSIL.

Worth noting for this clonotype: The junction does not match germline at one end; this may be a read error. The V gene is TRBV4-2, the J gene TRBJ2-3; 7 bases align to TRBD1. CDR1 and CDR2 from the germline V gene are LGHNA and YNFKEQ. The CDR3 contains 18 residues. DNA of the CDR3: TGTGCCAGGAGCCAAGGGGGCCCTACCTACTCTAGCACAGATACGCAGTATTTT. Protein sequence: CARSQGGPTYSSTDTQYF.

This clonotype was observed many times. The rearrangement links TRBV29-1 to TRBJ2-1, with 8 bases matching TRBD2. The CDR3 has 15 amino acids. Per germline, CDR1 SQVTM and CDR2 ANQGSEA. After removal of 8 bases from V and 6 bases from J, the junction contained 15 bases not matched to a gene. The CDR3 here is CSIPYTLAGSNEQFF. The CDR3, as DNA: TGCAGCATTCCCTACACCTTAGCGGGGAGCAATGAGCAGTTCTTC.

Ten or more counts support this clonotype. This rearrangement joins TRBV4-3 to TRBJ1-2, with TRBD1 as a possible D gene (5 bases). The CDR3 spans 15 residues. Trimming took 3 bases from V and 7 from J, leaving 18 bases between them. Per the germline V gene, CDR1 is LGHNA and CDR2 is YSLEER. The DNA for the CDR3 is TGCGCCAGCAGCCAGGACCGGGACCCAGGCCGTGGCTACACCTTC. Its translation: CASSQDRDPGRGYTF.

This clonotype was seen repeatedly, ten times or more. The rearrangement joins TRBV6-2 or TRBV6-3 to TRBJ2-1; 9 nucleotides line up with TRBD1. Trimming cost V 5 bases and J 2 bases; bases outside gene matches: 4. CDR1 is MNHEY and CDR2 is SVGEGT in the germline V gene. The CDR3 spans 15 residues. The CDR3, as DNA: TGTGCCAGCAGTCTTGGACAGGGGCCCTACAATGAGCAGTTCTTC. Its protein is CASSLGQGPYNEQFF.

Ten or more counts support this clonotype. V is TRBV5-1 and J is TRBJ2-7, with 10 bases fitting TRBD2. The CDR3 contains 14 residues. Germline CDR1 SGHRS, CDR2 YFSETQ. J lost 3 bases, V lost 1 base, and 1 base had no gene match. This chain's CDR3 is CASSLTSGVYEQYF. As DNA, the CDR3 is TGCGCCAGCAGCTTGACTAGCGGGGTCTACGAGCAGTACTTC.

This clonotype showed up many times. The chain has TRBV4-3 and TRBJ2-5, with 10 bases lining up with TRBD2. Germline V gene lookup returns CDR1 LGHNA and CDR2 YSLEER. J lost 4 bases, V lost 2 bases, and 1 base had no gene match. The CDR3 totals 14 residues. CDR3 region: CASSQSSGGETQYF. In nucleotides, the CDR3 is TGCGCCAGCAGCCAATCTAGCGGGGGAGAGACCCAGTACTTC.

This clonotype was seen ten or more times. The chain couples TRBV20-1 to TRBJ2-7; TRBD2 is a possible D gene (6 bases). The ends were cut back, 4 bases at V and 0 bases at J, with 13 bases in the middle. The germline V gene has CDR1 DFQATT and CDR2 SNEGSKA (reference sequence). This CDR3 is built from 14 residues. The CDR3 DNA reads TGCAGTGCTACCAGGGCGGGGAGCTCCTACGAGCAGTACGTC. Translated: CSATRAGSSYEQYV.

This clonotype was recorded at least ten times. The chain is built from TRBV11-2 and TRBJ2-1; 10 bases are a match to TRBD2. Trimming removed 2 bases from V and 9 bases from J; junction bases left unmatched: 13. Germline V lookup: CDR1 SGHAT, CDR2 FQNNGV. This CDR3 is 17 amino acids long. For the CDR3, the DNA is TGTGCCAGCAGCTTATATCCCGCTAGCGGGGGTCGAGGTGAGCAGTTCTTC. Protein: CASSLYPASGGRGEQFF.

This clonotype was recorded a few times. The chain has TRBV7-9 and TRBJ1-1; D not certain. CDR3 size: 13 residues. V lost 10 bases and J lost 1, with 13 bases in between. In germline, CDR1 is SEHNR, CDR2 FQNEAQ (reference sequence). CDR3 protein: CATLGRQNTEAFF. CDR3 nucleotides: TGTGCCACCCTAGGACGGCAGAACACTGAAGCTTTCTTT.

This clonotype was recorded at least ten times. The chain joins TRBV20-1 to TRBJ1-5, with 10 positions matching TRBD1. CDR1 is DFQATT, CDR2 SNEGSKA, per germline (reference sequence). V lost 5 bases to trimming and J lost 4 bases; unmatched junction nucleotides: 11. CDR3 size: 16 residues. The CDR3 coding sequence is TGCAGTGCTGGGCCGACAGGGGGCCCATCGAATCAGCCCCAGCATTTT. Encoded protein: CSAGPTGGPSNQPQHF.

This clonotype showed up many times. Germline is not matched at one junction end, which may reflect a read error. CDR3 loop: CASSVEQGSRQFF. Written as DNA, the CDR3 is TGTGCCAGCAGCGTAGAACAGGGTTCAAGGCAGTTCTTC. The rearrangement links TRBV11-2 to TRBJ2-1; possibly TRBD1 for D (6 bases). Germline lookup yields CDR1 SGHAT and CDR2 FQNNGV. The CDR3 has 13 amino acids.

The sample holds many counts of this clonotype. CDR3 coding DNA: TGTGCCAGCAGTTTTGAGGGACGGATAAACACTGAAGCTTTCTTT. As protein: CASSFEGRINTEAFF. The chain couples TRBV6-5 to TRBJ1-1; a possible D gene is TRBD1 (5 bases). The germline V gene has CDR1 MNHEY and CDR2 SVGAGI. The CDR3 totals 15 residues. V lost 4 bases and J lost 2, with 14 bases in between.

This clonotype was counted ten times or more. For the CDR3, the DNA is TGTGCCGGAGGGACGGGCTATGGCTACACCTTC. Translating it yields CAGGTGYGYTF. The V gene is TRBV6-6, the J gene TRBJ1-2; the D gene is possibly TRBD1 (5 bases). The CDR3 extends over 11 amino acids. V lost 11 bases to trimming and J lost 4 bases, with 11 bases between them. Looked up from germline, CDR1 is MNHNY and CDR2 is SVGAGI (reference sequence).

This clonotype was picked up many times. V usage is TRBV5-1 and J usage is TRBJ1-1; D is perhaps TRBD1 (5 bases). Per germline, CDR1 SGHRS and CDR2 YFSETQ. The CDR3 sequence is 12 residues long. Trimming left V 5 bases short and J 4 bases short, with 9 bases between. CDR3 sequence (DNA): TGCGCCAGCAGGGGGGGTACCACTGAAGCTTTCTTT. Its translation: CASRGGTTEAFF.

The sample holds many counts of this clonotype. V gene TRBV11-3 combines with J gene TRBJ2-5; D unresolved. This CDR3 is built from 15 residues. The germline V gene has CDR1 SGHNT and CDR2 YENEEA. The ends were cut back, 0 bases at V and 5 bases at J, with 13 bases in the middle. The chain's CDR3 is CASSLDGARTETQYF. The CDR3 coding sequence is TGTGCCAGCAGCTTAGATGGTGCGAGGACGGAGACCCAGTACTTC.

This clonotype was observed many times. Here the CDR3 reads CASSEYSHTDTQYF. Written as DNA, the CDR3 is TGTGCCAGCAGTGAATATTCCCACACAGATACGCAGTATTTT. The chain links TRBV25-1 to TRBJ2-3, with D unresolved. The CDR3 loop spans 14 amino acids. The V end was cut by 0 bases, the J end by 2 bases, with 6 bases between. The germline gives CDR1 MGHDK, CDR2 SYGVNS.

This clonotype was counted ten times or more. In DNA form, the CDR3 reads TGTGCCAGCAGTTTCGGCAGTCGTGAAAAACTGTTTTTT. Translated, it gives CASSFGSREKLFF. The chain carries TRBV12-3 or TRBV12-4 and TRBJ1-4; D unclear. V dropped 3 bases and J dropped 7 bases, with 9 bases sitting between them. The length of the CDR3 is 13 residues.

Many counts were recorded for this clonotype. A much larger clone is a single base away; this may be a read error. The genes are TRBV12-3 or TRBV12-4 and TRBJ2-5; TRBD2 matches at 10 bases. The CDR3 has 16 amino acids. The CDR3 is CTSSSLGLAAQETQYF. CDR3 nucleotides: TGTACCAGCAGTTCGCTCGGACTAGCGGCACAAGAGACCCAGTACTTC.